This T cell receptor beta chain was documented in a study of somatic mutations in cytotoxic T cells in rheumatoid arthritis. On the study more broadly: Patient blood was drawn as 30 ml EDTA; the draw came right after diagnosis and before any treatment. Study observations and caveats: Unlike healthy controls, rheumatoid arthritis patients had CD8+ clonality that increased with age.

Germline CDR1 MNHEY, CDR2 SMNVEV (reference sequence). This CDR3 has 15 residues. The V and J ends lost 8 bases and 7 bases, in that order; junction bases with no gene match: 9. Details on this clone: The target antigen is unknown.

Each population, CD4+ and CD8+ cells, was isolated by positive magnetic bead selection and checked for purity by flow cytometry. The data were produced by immunoSEQ multiplex PCR, yet TCRdb's version contains in-frame clones alone and is incomplete. The sample includes about 23,000 clones, more than 80% of them seen just once. V is TRBV27 and J is TRBJ1-5; 12 bases agree with TRBD1. The sequence was obtained from an adult with rheumatoid arthritis. The sample comprised CD8+ T cells sorted from blood. The CDR3 nucleotides read TGTGCCAGCCGAATGGGACAGGGGGCCGGACAGCCCCAGCATTTT. Residues: CASRMGQGAGQPQHF.